This is a list of T cell receptor beta chains from one sample in a study of blood T cells in healthy people across ages. Using its own MiXCR run on the 5' RACE reads, TCRdb lists one record per CDR3 protein. The table lists 1,300,000 or so distinct CDR3 sequences, approximately 60% of them singletons. The sequencing sample was made of blood. The receptors stem from a man younger than 35 in good health. Each CDR3 is given with its conserved first and last residue. Each record gives: J gene, clone size, V gene, D gene, CDR3 protein, CDR3 DNA. D genes are given only for firm matches. Where a row states a size, it is once, few, many or the class of an expanded clone; other rows omit it.

>TRBJ2-1|few|TRBV20-1|TRBD2
CSARGGLVTSGRLDMNEQFF
TGCAGTGCTAGAGGGGGACTCGTGACTAGCGGGAGGTTGGACATGAATGAGCAGTTCTTC
>TRBJ2-3|few|TRBV20-1|TRBD2
CSAENRASGRASTDTQYF
TGCAGTGCCGAGAACAGGGCTAGCGGGCGAGCTAGCACAGATACGCAGTATTTT
>TRBJ2-5|.|TRBV12-3/TRBV12-4|TRBD2
CASSTNPREVETQYF
TGTGCCAGCAGTACGAACCCACGGGAGGTGGAGACCCAGTACTTC
>TRBJ2-1|.|TRBV5-1|.
CASRRAGPSSYNEQFF
TGCGCCAGCAGGCGTGCGGGGCCAAGCTCCTACAATGAGCAGTTCTTC
>TRBJ2-1|.|TRBV11-2|.
CASSSSVGSYNEQFF
TGTGCCAGCAGCTCCAGTGTCGGGTCCTACAATGAGCAGTTCTTC
>TRBJ2-5|.|TRBV15|.
CATSRVGMPEQETQYF
TGTGCCACCAGCAGAGTTGGAATGCCGGAACAAGAGACCCAGTACTTC
>TRBJ2-1|.|TRBV9|.
CASSVSIVGDEQFF
TGTGCCAGCAGCGTCAGCATAGTAGGTGATGAGCAGTTCTTC
>TRBJ1-2|once|TRBV7-6|.
CASSPENNYGYTF
TGTGCCAGCAGCCCCGAGAATAACTATGGCTACACCTTC
>TRBJ2-1|.|TRBV13|TRBD2
CASSPRTSANEQFF
TGTGCCAGCAGCCCCCGGACTAGCGCAAATGAGCAGTTCTTC
>TRBJ2-1|.|TRBV6-1|.
CASSGSLVTLNNEQFF
TGTGCCAGCAGTGGATCGTTAGTAACCCTTAACAATGAGCAGTTCTTC
>TRBJ2-1|.|TRBV12-3/TRBV12-4|TRBD1
CASSLRDRGLKFYNEQFF
TGTGCCAGCAGTTTAAGGGACAGGGGGCTCAAATTTTACAATGAGCAGTTCTTC
>TRBJ2-7|few|TRBV12-3/TRBV12-4|TRBD1
CASSHPGTGEFDEQYF
TGTGCCAGCAGCCACCCAGGGACAGGGGAGTTCGACGAGCAGTACTTC
>TRBJ2-7|.|TRBV4-3|TRBD2
CASSQVVAGPYEQYF
TGCGCCAGCAGCCAAGTAGTAGCGGGACCCTACGAGCAGTACTTC
>TRBJ2-4|.|TRBV28|TRBD2
CASPQSGTSAIESKNIQYF
TGTGCCAGCCCTCAATCCGGGACTAGCGCGATCGAGAGCAAAAACATTCAGTACTTC
>TRBJ2-1|few|TRBV12-3/TRBV12-4|TRBD1
CASRGQGVNEQFF
TGTGCCAGCAGGGGACAGGGTGTGAATGAGCAGTTCTTC
>TRBJ1-2|.|TRBV7-9|.
CASSKYPILGEGNYGYTF
TGTGCCAGTAGCAAATATCCAATCCTCGGGGAGGGGAACTATGGCTACACCTTC
>TRBJ2-7|.|TRBV6-2/TRBV6-3|.
CASSYWGSDEQYF
TGTGCCAGCAGTTACTGGGGCAGCGATGAGCAGTACTTC
>TRBJ1-1|.|TRBV6-2/TRBV6-3|.
CASRYRQMNTEAFF
TGTGCCAGCAGGTACCGACAGATGAACACTGAAGCTTTCTTT
>TRBJ1-4|.|TRBV12-3/TRBV12-4|.
CASSFRGLRNEKLFF
TGTGCCAGCAGTTTTCGAGGTCTGCGAAATGAAAAACTGTTTTTT
>TRBJ1-1|.|TRBV2|TRBD1
CASRVGGSEAFF
TGTGCCAGCAGGGTAGGGGGCTCTGAAGCTTTCTTT
>TRBJ2-5|.|TRBV20-1|.
CSASWGEQYF
TGCAGTGCTAGTTGGGGTGAGCAGTACTTC
>TRBJ1-1|.|TRBV6-1|.
CASRVREVGGFEAFF
TGTGCCAGCAGAGTCAGGGAAGTCGGGGGATTTGAAGCTTTCTTT
>TRBJ2-7|few|TRBV20-1|.
CSAPSGISYEQYF
TGCAGTGCGCCTTCAGGGATTTCCTACGAGCAGTACTTC
>TRBJ2-1|.|TRBV6-1|TRBD2
CASRLAGIEGEQFF
TGTGCCAGCAGACTAGCGGGCATTGAAGGCGAGCAGTTCTTC
>TRBJ2-4|.|TRBV6-5|.
CASSTDPKNIQYF
TGTGCCAGCAGTACGGATCCCAAAAACATTCAGTACTTC
>TRBJ2-4|few|TRBV6-5|.
CASSYENIQYF
TGTGCCAGCAGTTACGAAAACATTCAGTACTTC
>TRBJ2-5|.|TRBV6-1|.
CASTPRLETQYF
TGTGCCAGCACCCCTAGGCTGGAGACCCAGTACTTC
>TRBJ2-3|few|TRBV4-3|TRBD2
CASSQDRAGGTDTQYF
TGCGCCAGCAGCCAAGATCGGGCGGGGGGCACAGATACGCAGTATTTT
>TRBJ2-1|.|TRBV20-1|TRBD2
CSARALAGSIGDEQFF
TGCAGTGCTAGAGCCCTAGCGGGATCTATCGGCGATGAGCAGTTCTTC
>TRBJ1-4|.|TRBV13|.
CASSQGPGEKLFF
TGTGCCAGCAGCCAGGGGCCCGGGGAAAAACTGTTTTTT
>TRBJ2-5|.|TRBV2|.
CASRSPSEETQYF
TGTGCCAGCAGAAGCCCCAGCGAAGAGACCCAGTACTTC
>TRBJ2-2|.|TRBV10-3|.
CAIMDTGELFF
TGTGCCATCATGGACACCGGGGAGCTGTTTTTT
>TRBJ2-1|.|TRBV20-1|.
CSARAVPPESSYNEQFF
TGCAGTGCTAGAGCCGTCCCCCCCGAGAGCTCCTACAATGAGCAGTTCTTC
>TRBJ1-1|.|TRBV9|.
CASSVLQGVGTEAFF
TGTGCCAGCAGCGTACTTCAGGGAGTGGGCACTGAAGCTTTCTTT
>TRBJ2-7|few|TRBV29-1|TRBD1
CSVLGTGENYEQYF
TGCAGCGTTCTCGGGACAGGGGAAAACTACGAGCAGTACTTC
>TRBJ2-1|.|TRBV10-3|.
CAIRPDASYNEQFF
TGTGCCATCCGGCCGGACGCCTCCTACAATGAGCAGTTCTTC
>TRBJ1-4|.|TRBV29-1|.
CSVSRQVNEKLFF
TGCAGCGTCTCAAGACAGGTTAATGAAAAACTGTTTTTT
>TRBJ2-7|.|TRBV28|.
CASSSEGWYEQYF
TGTGCCAGCAGTTCTGAAGGGTGGTACGAGCAGTACTTC
>TRBJ2-3|.|TRBV13|TRBD2
CASSLGLAAGADTQYF
TGTGCCAGCAGCTTAGGCCTCGCAGCGGGAGCAGATACGCAGTATTTT
>TRBJ2-3|.|TRBV29-1|.
CSVGDLCQGTDTQYF
TGCAGCGTTGGAGATCTTTGCCAGGGCACAGATACGCAGTATTTT
>TRBJ1-1|once|TRBV4-2|.
CASSQPGMGMNTEAFF
TGTGCCAGCAGCCAACCAGGGATGGGTATGAACACTGAAGCTTTCTTT
>TRBJ2-3|few|TRBV7-2|.
CASSLRTGGDTQYF
TGTGCCAGCAGCTTAAGGACTGGGGGGGATACGCAGTATTTT
>TRBJ2-7|.|TRBV3-1|.
CASSQGVRGSSYEQYF
TGTGCCAGCAGCCAAGGAGTAAGGGGAAGTTCCTACGAGCAGTACTTC
>TRBJ1-1|.|TRBV18|.
CASSRRDTEAFF
TGTGCCAGCTCGCGCAGGGACACTGAAGCTTTCTTT
>TRBJ2-3|.|TRBV20-1|TRBD2
CSVKPRTSADTQYF
TGCAGTGTTAAGCCCCGGACTAGCGCAGATACGCAGTATTTT
>TRBJ2-1|once|TRBV28|TRBD1
CASRSGTGNEQFF
TGTGCCAGCAGATCCGGGACAGGTAATGAGCAGTTCTTC
>TRBJ2-3|few|TRBV20-1|.
CSAGGPSGSSTDTQYF
TGCAGTGCTGGAGGGCCCAGCGGCTCTAGCACAGATACGCAGTATTTT
>TRBJ1-2|.|TRBV7-2|.
CAPGFHLSYGYTF
TGTGCCCCGGGGTTTCACCTATCCTATGGCTACACCTTC
>TRBJ2-7|.|TRBV20-1|.
CSARDSRGTAAYEQYF
TGCAGTGCTAGAGATTCGAGGGGGACCGCCGCTTACGAGCAGTACTTC
>TRBJ1-2|once|TRBV27|.
CASSLSGQGIDGYTF
TGTGCCAGCAGTTTATCGGGGCAGGGAATTGATGGCTACACCTTC
>TRBJ1-2|.|TRBV6-1|.
CASSVLGRGGFYGYTF
TGTGCCAGCAGTGTCCTGGGACGCGGGGGCTTCTATGGCTACACCTTC
>TRBJ2-5|.|TRBV12-3/TRBV12-4|.
CASEGPYQETQYF
TGTGCCAGTGAGGGACCGTACCAAGAGACCCAGTACTTC
>TRBJ2-7|.|TRBV27|.
CASSPRGRGYEQYF
TGTGCCAGCAGCCCGAGGGGAAGAGGGTACGAGCAGTACTTC
>TRBJ2-1|.|TRBV2|TRBD2
CARTSGGQGEQFF
TGTGCCAGGACTAGCGGGGGCCAAGGGGAGCAGTTCTTC
>TRBJ1-1|.|TRBV29-1|.
CSAGDGPTEAFF
TGCAGCGCCGGGGACGGACCCACTGAAGCTTTCTTT
>TRBJ2-5|.|TRBV6-6|.
CARSYIGETQYF
TGTGCCCGCAGCTACATTGGGGAGACCCAGTACTTC
>TRBJ2-7|once|TRBV12-3/TRBV12-4|.
CASTSIGGPYSYEQYF
TGTGCCAGCACCTCAATCGGGGGGCCCTACTCCTACGAGCAGTACTTC
>TRBJ2-3|many|TRBV6-4|TRBD1
CASSTGQGEDTQYF
TGTGCCAGCAGTACCGGACAGGGAGAAGATACGCAGTATTTT